One and the same sample provided the 11 T cell receptor beta chains below, sequenced in a study of molecular identifiers for immune sequencing clone quantification. In TCRdb, the PCR reads were re-called with MiXCR into one record per CDR3 protein. This sample has some 650,000 distinct CDR3 sequences, with approximately 20% found just once. The sequenced material came from naive CD8+ T cells from blood, with Jurkat cell RNA spiked in. Subset reported: FACS-sorted CD8+CD4-CCR7+CD45RA+ naive T cells. Receptor source: a human donor in good health. Some libraries in this study had Jurkat cell RNA spiked in.

This clonotype was observed a handful of times. V usage is TRBV11-2 and J usage is TRBJ2-7, with 9 positions matching TRBD1. This CDR3 contains 16 residues. In germline, CDR1 is SGHAT, CDR2 FQNNGV. Trimming took 4 bases from V and 2 from J; bases not matched to a gene: 9. This CDR3 is CASSSYPRDRAYEQYF. The CDR3 coding sequence is TGTGCCAGCAGCTCCTACCCCCGGGACAGGGCCTACGAGCAGTACTTC.

This clonotype appeared many times. The rearrangement links TRBV19 to TRBJ2-7; 7 positions agree with TRBD1. The V gene end was trimmed by 3 bases and the J gene end by 3 bases; junction bases not matched to a gene: 5. This CDR3 region has 14 residues. Germline CDR1 is LNHDA and CDR2 is SQIVND (reference sequence). The CDR3 spells CASSIPGTVYEQYF. Written as DNA, the CDR3 is TGTGCCAGTAGTATTCCCGGGACAGTCTACGAGCAGTACTTC.

This clonotype was picked up many times. The chain recombines TRBV20-1 with TRBJ2-7, with 8 bases matching TRBD1. The CDR3 extends over 15 amino acids. J was trimmed by 4 bases and V by 0 bases; bases with no gene match: 8. The germline gives CDR1 DFQATT, CDR2 SNEGSKA (reference sequence). The CDR3 DNA sequence: TGCAGTGCTAGAGAACTGACAGGGGAGATGTACGAGCAGTACTTC. Its protein is CSARELTGEMYEQYF.

This clonotype was seen ten or more times. The CDR3 DNA is TGCGCCAGCAGTCTCGGGGAAGGTGTAGATACGCAGTATTTT. It yields the protein CASSLGEGVDTQYF. This rearrangement joins TRBV4-3 to TRBJ2-3; D may be TRBD2 (5 bases). Germline V gene data show CDR1 as LGHNA and CDR2 as YSLEER. The ends were cut back, 6 bases at V and 5 bases at J, with 15 bases in the middle. The CDR3 loop spans 14 amino acids.

In its sample, this clonotype was seen many times. The genes are TRBV19 and TRBJ2-3; TRBD2 matches at 8 bases. From germline, CDR1 is LNHDA and CDR2 SQIVND (reference sequence). This CDR3 spans 16 amino acids. The V segment lost 4 bases and the J segment 0 bases; nucleotides outside the gene matches: 6. In nucleotides, the CDR3 is TGTGCCAGTAGTAATAGCGGGGACCCTAGCACAGATACGCAGTATTTT. This codes for CASSNSGDPSTDTQYF.

This clonotype was seen ten or more times. The genes are TRBV12-3 or TRBV12-4 and TRBJ1-5; D perhaps matches TRBD1 (5 bases). Trimming pared 1 base from V and 3 bases from J, leaving 10 bases between. The CDR3 covers 15 residues. CDR3 bases: TGTGCCAGCAGTTTAGTATGGGGCACCAATCAGCCCCAGCATTTT. It specifies CASSLVWGTNQPQHF.

Many counts were recorded for this clonotype. This chain joins TRBV10-3 and TRBJ2-7, with D unclear. This CDR3 comprises 14 residues. Trimming removed 2 bases from V and 2 bases from J, with 10 bases in between. Germline values: CDR1 ENHRY, CDR2 SYGVKD. CDR3 sequence: CAISEGLEPYEQYF. The DNA for the CDR3 is TGTGCCATCAGTGAGGGCCTCGAGCCCTACGAGCAGTACTTC.

This clonotype was seen many times. The CDR3 loop reads CASSFGQGPEAFF. CDR3 DNA: TGTGCCAGCAGCTTTGGACAGGGCCCTGAAGCTTTCTTT. The rearrangement joins TRBV2 to TRBJ1-1, with TRBD1 matching 8 bases. The germline V gene has CDR1 SNHLY and CDR2 FYNNEI. The V gene end was trimmed by 6 bases and the J gene end by 6 bases; junction bases not matched to a gene: 6. The CDR3 is 13 residues long.

This clonotype was counted many times. The chain combines TRBV7-9 with TRBJ2-3, with D possibly being TRBD1 or TRBD2 (6 bases each). The ends were cut back, 8 bases at V and 4 bases at J, with 19 bases in the middle. This CDR3 comprises 15 residues. Per germline, CDR1 SEHNR and CDR2 FQNEAQ (reference sequence). CDR3 in DNA: TGTGCCAGCGCGTCGGGGGCATCGAATCCAGATACGCAGTATTTT. This codes for CASASGASNPDTQYF. Full variable domain (outside the CDR3, taken from reference TRBV7-9 and TRBJ2-3): DTGVSQNPRHKITKRGQNVTFRCDPISEHNRLYWYRQTLGQGPEFLTYFQNEAQLEKSRLLSDRFSAERPKGSFSTLEIQRTEQGDSAMYLCASASGASNPDTQYFGPGTRLTVL.

As regards this clonotype: One base away lies a much larger clone, so this may be a sequencing read error. This rearrangement joins TRBV7-3 to TRBJ2-3, with TRBD1 matching over 8 bases. The germline CDR1 and CDR2 sequences are SGHTA and FQGTGA. This CDR3 region has 15 residues. DNA for the CDR3: TGTGCCAGCAGCTTATCAGGGGGCGGCTCGGCTACGCGGTATTTT. This encodes CASSLSGGGSATRYF.

The V call is TRBV4-3, the J call TRBJ2-1, with a possible D match to TRBD2 (5 bases). V lost 0 bases, J lost 3 bases, and 12 bases lay in between. Germline V gene data show CDR1 as LGHNA and CDR2 as YSLEER. The CDR3 runs to 16 residues. The CDR3 protein is CASSQDAGQIYNEQFF. Here the CDR3 DNA reads TGCGCCAGCAGCCAAGATGCGGGCCAGATCTACAATGAGCAGTTCTTC.